This T cell receptor (beta chain) was observed in a study of CD8+ T cells in alopecia areata (dated by TCRdb to the late 2010s). Concerning the study at large: The treated patients, all with moderate-to-severe alopecia areata, were enrolled in an open-label pilot trial of oral tofacitinib given at 5 to 10 mg twice daily. Tofacitinib was administered for 6 to 18 months, and 6 months of follow-up off drug were then conducted to assess delayed response and recurrence. In treated patients, disease severity was measured using the SALT score, which gives the percentage of scalp surface area affected. In both human patients and the C3H/HeJ mouse model, the study applied high-throughput TCRbeta sequencing to look at T cell clonal expansion in alopecia areata. On the human side, TCRbeta sequencing was run on scalp tissue and on sorted CD4+ and CD8+ peripheral blood T cells from healthy controls and from alopecia areata patients with either patchy or totalis/universalis disease. Patients on tofacitinib were biopsied at baseline and after 4 and 24 weeks of treatment, and several of the patients also had a later scalp biopsy. Scalp clonality was compared across normal scalp (n=4), patchy alopecia areata scalp (n=8), and alopecia totalis/universalis scalp (n=8). RNA came from the PAXgene miRNA kit for fixed scalp, the miRNeasy kit for PBMCs, and the RNeasy kit for mouse skin. TCRbeta CDR3 regions were amplified by immunoSEQ multiplex PCR using 35 Vbeta forward and 13 Jbeta reverse primers.

This clone was detected once. This clone's antigen is unknown. No per-base quality is available; no much larger clone lies one base away. V drops 4 bases and J drops 6 bases, leaving 16 bases in between. From the cysteine through the phenylalanine, the CDR3 covers 15 amino acids. Solely the CDR3 DNA is kept, with 45 bases framed from the first base. The germline V gene encodes CDR1 SGDLS and CDR2 YYNGEE. The sample's time point label is to be understood as: roughly 27 days on oral tofacitinib. Taken with the paper, the label for treatment or condition translates to: oral pan-JAK inhibitor, 5-10 mg twice daily. Lesional scalp punch biopsies and peripheral blood were obtained from alopecia areata patients. PBMCs were isolated by density centrifugation and stained for CD3, CD4 and CD8, and CD4+ and CD8+ T cells were sorted on a FACSAria. Overall results and qualifications from the work: Unlike mouse skin, which is dominated by gammadelta T cells, normal human skin has resident alphabeta T cells that are also sequenced, and this complicates analysis of the scalp TCR repertoire. Many expanded lesional clones were found to persist in scalp and blood during tofacitinib treatment, and relapse after treatment cessation may be partly explained by this persistence. TCR sequences shared between patients were less clear than in mice, possibly partly because of HLA diversity in the patient population. Because the treated cohort was small and included a single nonresponder, larger studies are needed to assess links between baseline CD8+ expansion and response. Tofacitinib significantly lowered scalp clonality and the number of expanded CD8+ clones among the top 100 scalp clones. Compared with normal scalp, lesional scalp, particularly in alopecia totalis/universalis, had higher clonality and more expanded CD8+ clones, which suggests antigenic drive.

To prepare the library, the immunoSEQ multiplex PCR assay was applied. To provide template for TCR sequencing, every sample had RNA extracted and reverse transcribed into cDNA. First-strand cDNA was synthesized using SuperScript III with a 2:1 mix of oligo-dT and random hexamers. A synthetic immune receptor repertoire was used to gauge amplification bias, and whatever bias remained was removed computationally. The source study handled its data this way. Raw reads were preprocessed to remove errors, and CDR3 was defined by IMGT conventions from the conserved cysteine to phenylalanine. Clonality was computed by normalizing Shannon entropy by log2 of the number of productive unique TCRs and subtracting the result from 1. Scalp TCRbeta sequences were cross-referenced with sorted blood CD4 and CD8 repertoires so that the CD4 or CD8 identity of scalp clones could be inferred. TCRdb mirrors the immuneACCESS table, restricted to in-frame sequences. Some clones are absent from its copies; in checked studies, under half trace to an unresolved V gene, and the reason for the others is unknown. V and J calls and clone size come straight from that table; D and trimming were deduced from the DNA. The sample data list about 140,000 clones, and roughly nine tenths of these were observed just once. The ten top clones hold under 15% of the sample.

The rearranged chain carries TRBV9 and TRBJ2-2; the D gene is perhaps TRBD1, on 6 matching bases. This clonotype was sampled from a human donor with alopecia areata. The sequencing here drew on CD8+ T cells sorted from blood, taken at week 4, from a patient treated with tofacitinib. The CDR3 loop reads CASSPPGEASGELFF. The nucleotides are TGTGCCAGCAGCCCCCCAGGGGAAGCGTCCGGGGAGCTGTTTTTT.